This T cell receptor beta chain was sequenced during a study of regulatory and conventional T cells in breast cancer (dated by TCRdb to between 2014 and 2017). A remark on this clonotype: Its target antigen remains unknown. No much larger clone is present one base from it, and per-base qualities are unavailable.

The germline V gene specifies SGDLS as CDR1 and YYNGEE as CDR2. The V end loses 2 bases and the J end loses 5 bases, and a stretch of 10 bases separates them. Measured from the cysteine to the phenylalanine, the CDR3 is 13 residues long. Of the read, only the CDR3 DNA is kept; its 39 bases are in frame from base 1. Libraries were constructed by PCR. The sequencing machine was an Illumina MiSeq. Using fastp trimming at Q25 and MiXCR clonotype assembly, TCRdb reanalyzed the public sequencing data and kept in-frame beta chains. Every CDR3 protein is listed once, alongside the most common genes and DNA of its rows. For this sample the table gives some 16,000 distinct CDR3 sequences, of which approximately 32% were detected only once. The ten most abundant clones make up roughly 1.7% of the sample.

The receptor was isolated from a female donor in good health. Sequencing was performed on conventional T cells from blood. The V gene is TRBV9 and the J gene is TRBJ2-5, with no D gene named confidently. CDR3 region: CASSVRPAETQYF. The nucleotide sequence is TGTGCCAGCAGCGTTCGTCCTGCGGAGACCCAGTACTTC. The reference TRBV9 and TRBJ2-5 proteins fill in what lies around the CDR3, so the full variable domain reads DSGVTQTPKHLITATGQRVTLRCSPRSGDLSVYWYQQSLDQGLQFLIQYYNGEERAKGNILERFSAQQFPDLHSELNLSSLELGDSALYFCASSVRPAETQYFGPGTRLLVL.